What follows are 24 T cell receptor beta chains derived from one specimen sequenced in a study of sequential checkpoint blockade in melanoma (dated 2019 in TCRdb). Reading the label with the study, this specimen's treatment or condition is: randomized to nivolumab then ipilimumab (arm A) or the reverse (arm B). The method behind the library was the immunoSEQ multiplex PCR assay. Here the immuneACCESS table is served through TCRdb, limited to in-frame sequences with V and J called. Missing clones are a known gap in these copies; in checked studies unresolved V genes cover under half, and the rest lacks a known reason. In this sample the table shows under 20,000 clones, more than 75% of which occur a single time. The ten largest make up roughly 12% of the sample. The material was CD8+ T cells sorted from blood (inferred from file names), obtained from a patient given nivolumab and ipilimumab in sequence. The receptors were sampled from a human donor with melanoma.

The CDR3 DNA sequence: TGTGCCAGCTGGGGGACACCCTCCTACGAGCAGTACTTC. Amino acid sequence: CASWGTPSYEQYF. V usage is TRBV2 and J usage is TRBJ2-7, with D perhaps matching TRBD1 (6 bases). Between the trimmed V and J ends, which lost 8 bases and 0 bases, there was a span of 11 bases. From germline, CDR1 is SNHLY and CDR2 FYNNEI. CDR3 size: 13 residues.

The V gene is TRBV6-6, the J gene TRBJ2-7; 8 bases agree with TRBD2. CDR1 is MNHNY, CDR2 SVGAGI, per germline (reference sequence). The CDR3 totals 14 residues. The J segment lost 1 base and the V segment lost 2 bases, leaving 1 base of the junction unmatched. In DNA form, the CDR3 reads TGTGCCAGCAGTTACAGCGGGGGATCCTACGAGCAGTACTTC. Protein: CASSYSGGSYEQYF.

The rearrangement uses TRBV11-2 and TRBJ2-7; TRBD1 agrees at 10 bases. V was clipped by 5 bases and J by 4 bases; unmatched bases: 8. Per germline, CDR1 SGHAT and CDR2 FQNNGV. This CDR3 contains 15 residues. CDR3 amino acids: CASSARDRGEYEQYF. CDR3 coding DNA: TGTGCCAGCAGCGCACGGGACAGGGGAGAATACGAGCAGTACTTC.

The chain couples TRBV29-1 to TRBJ1-1; D possibly corresponds to TRBD1 (6 bases). Trimming pared 1 base from V and 6 bases from J, leaving 6 bases between. Germline CDR1 is SQVTM and CDR2 is ANQGSEA. The CDR3 consists of 11 residues. CDR3 DNA sequence: TGCAGCGTTGAAGGGACAGCTGAAGCTTTCTTT. Translation: CSVEGTAEAFF.

J is TRBJ2-7 and V is TRBV7-9, with D unclear. The CDR3 is made up of 13 amino acids. The germline V and J ends were trimmed by 5 bases and 0 bases, with 8 bases remaining between them. The germline V gene has CDR1 SEHNR and CDR2 FQNEAQ (reference sequence). The CDR3 DNA reads as TGTGCCAGCAGCGCCGAGCTCTCCTACGAGCAGTACTTC. This encodes CASSAELSYEQYF.

This clone was counted a few times. The chain uses TRBV5-1 and TRBJ1-1, with D possibly TRBD1 on 6 matching bases. Trimming took off 0 bases at V and 4 bases at J, with 13 bases between the two ends. This CDR3 is 15 amino acids long. The germline gives CDR1 SGHRS, CDR2 YFSETQ. The CDR3 loop reads CASSLAGGRGTEAFF. Here the CDR3 DNA reads TGCGCCAGCAGCTTGGCTGGGGGCAGGGGCACTGAAGCTTTCTTT. The whole variable domain, remainder taken from reference TRBV5-1 and TRBJ1-1, is KAGVTQTPRYLIKTRGQQVTLSCSPISGHRSVSWYQQTPGQGLQFLFEYFSETQRNKGNFPGRFSGRQFSNSRSEMNVSTLELGDSALYLCASSLAGGRGTEAFFGQGTRLTVV.

The J gene is TRBJ1-2, the V gene TRBV28; a possible D gene is TRBD1 (5 bases). The ends were cut back, 2 bases at V and 2 bases at J, with 21 bases in the middle. The germline CDR1 and CDR2 sequences are MDHEN and SYDVKM. The CDR3 sequence is 18 residues long. This CDR3 reads CASSLEVAPGLQNYGYTF. The DNA for the CDR3 is TGTGCCAGCAGTTTAGAGGTGGCACCGGGACTGCAGAACTATGGCTACACCTTC.

The V and J genes are TRBV27 and TRBJ1-6, with D perhaps matching TRBD1 (5 bases). The CDR3 consists of 13 residues. CDR1 is MNHEY, CDR2 SMNVEV, per germline (reference sequence). For the CDR3, the DNA is TGTGCTATAGGGACGGCCCGGGGGACACCCCTCCACTTT. It encodes CAIGTARGTPLHF.

The rearrangement links TRBV2 to TRBJ1-1, with D unclear. Germline CDR1 reads SNHLY; CDR2 reads FYNNEI. V dropped 3 bases and J dropped 0 bases, with 8 bases sitting between them. This CDR3 is built from 14 residues. The CDR3 DNA reads TGTGCCAGCAGTGACGGCAGGTTGAACACTGAAGCTTTCTTT. This sequence encodes CASSDGRLNTEAFF.

In this sample, this clone turned up a few times. The J gene is TRBJ2-5, the V gene TRBV27, with D possibly TRBD2 on 7 matching bases. The J call may be in error: the DNA end matches TRBJ2-7 better. This CDR3 region has 14 residues. Germline V lookup: CDR1 MNHEY, CDR2 SMNVEV (reference sequence). The CDR3 loop is CASRPRGGPHEQYF. The CDR3 DNA reads as TGTGCCAGCAGGCCAAGGGGGGGGCCCCACGAGCAGTACTTC.

CDR3 loop: CASRSNGELFF. In nucleotides, the CDR3 is TGTGCCAGCCGGTCAAATGGTGAACTGTTTTTT. The rearrangement uses TRBV27 and TRBJ1-4; D gene ambiguous. From germline, CDR1 is MNHEY and CDR2 SMNVEV (reference sequence). The V end lost 8 bases, the J end lost 12 bases, and 13 bases lay between the germline ends. The CDR3 extends over 11 amino acids.

This chain connects TRBV7-6 to TRBJ2-6; unclear D gene. Trimming stripped 1 base from V and 0 bases from J, with 10 bases between. CDR3 length: 17 amino acids. CDR1 is SGHVS and CDR2 is FNYEAQ in the germline V gene. CDR3 sequence reads: CASSLETAFSGANVLTF. The CDR3 nucleotides are TGTGCCAGCAGCTTAGAAACAGCCTTCTCTGGGGCCAACGTCCTGACTTTC.

This chain joins TRBV27 and TRBJ2-5, with TRBD1 identical over 10 bases. The CDR3 is 16 amino acids. J gave up 11 bases and V 2 bases, and 14 bases lay outside the gene matches. From germline, CDR1 is MNHEY and CDR2 SMNVEV (reference sequence). CDR3 sequence reads: CASSLGTGTGEKGQYF. The CDR3 region has the DNA TGTGCCAGCAGTTTAGGGACCGGGACAGGGGAAAAGGGGCAGTACTTC.

For this clone: The same CDR3 is also encoded by other DNA sequences in this sample. The chain employs TRBV7-2 and TRBJ1-6; D not resolved. This CDR3 has 13 residues. CDR1 is SGHTA, CDR2 FQGNSA, per germline. Trimming pared 3 bases from V and 10 bases from J, leaving 10 bases between. The CDR3 sequence is CASSFQDFSPLHF. The CDR3 DNA reads as TGTGCCAGCAGCTTCCAGGATTTCTCACCCCTCCACTTT.

The chain combines TRBV4-3 with TRBJ2-6, with 8 nucleotides matching TRBD1. Germline CDR1 and CDR2: LGHNA and YSLEER. Trimming removed 2 bases from V and 0 bases from J; junction bases left unmatched: 9. The length of the CDR3 is 19 residues. Here the CDR3 DNA reads TGCGCCAGCAGCCAATCCGGGACAGGTTACGTCTCTGGGGCCAACGTCCTGACTTTC. This sequence encodes CASSQSGTGYVSGANVLTF.

There are a few counts of this clone. The genes are TRBV7-9 and TRBJ2-1, with D perhaps matching TRBD1 (5 bases). The CDR3 extends over 14 amino acids. CDR1 is SEHNR, CDR2 FQNEAQ, per germline (reference sequence). Trimming pared 0 bases from V and 3 bases from J, leaving 6 bases between. The CDR3, as DNA: TGTGCCAGCAGCTTAGCGACAGTCTACAATGAGCAGTTCTTC. Protein product: CASSLATVYNEQFF.

The chain is built from TRBV19 and TRBJ1-1; 10 bases are shared with TRBD1. The V segment lost 6 bases and the J segment 2 bases; nucleotides outside the gene matches: 12. This CDR3 spans 17 amino acids. Per the germline V gene, CDR1 is LNHDA and CDR2 is SQIVND (reference sequence). Here the CDR3 reads CASSPVRDRGYNTEAFF. The CDR3 nucleotides read TGTGCCAGTAGCCCCGTCCGGGACAGGGGCTACAACACTGAAGCTTTCTTT.

The V and J genes are TRBV12-5 and TRBJ2-7, with D possibly matching TRBD1 (5 bases). This CDR3 region has 17 residues. CDR1 and CDR2 from the germline V gene are LGHNT and FRNRAP. Trimming took off 2 bases at V and 6 bases at J, with 23 bases between the two ends. Here the CDR3 reads CASGLSPLDNPKGEQYF. CDR3 DNA: TGTGCTAGTGGTTTGTCCCCTTTGGACAACCCAAAGGGCGAGCAGTACTTC. Looking up the rest from reference TRBV12-5 and TRBJ2-7 gives the full variable domain: DARVTQTPRHKVTEMGQEVTMRCQPILGHNTVFWYRQTMMQGLELLAYFRNRAPLDDSGMPKDRFSAEMPDATLATLKIQPSEPRDSAVYFCASGLSPLDNPKGEQYFGPGTRLTVT.

CDR3 nucleotides: TGTGCCAGCAGCCCAAGTGAGGTTAACTATGGCTACACCTTC. This encodes CASSPSEVNYGYTF. The chain employs TRBV7-9 and TRBJ1-2; no firm D call. The V gene's germline CDR1 is SEHNR and CDR2 FQNEAQ (reference sequence). V lost 5 bases to trimming and J lost 1 base, with 11 bases between them. This CDR3 has 14 residues.

The chain is built from TRBV6-6 and TRBJ2-7; TRBD1 is a possible D gene (6 bases). The V end was cut by 6 bases, the J end by 5 bases, with 11 bases between. The germline V gene encodes CDR1 MNHNY and CDR2 SVGAGI (reference sequence). The CDR3 loop spans 12 amino acids. This CDR3 reads CASSYHRDEQYF. CDR3 in DNA: TGTGCCAGCAGCTACCACAGGGACGAGCAGTACTTC.

The genes are TRBV30 and TRBJ1-2, with 7 bases aligning to TRBD1. Germline V gene lookup returns CDR1 GTSNPN and CDR2 SVGIG (reference sequence). The CDR3 is 15 residues long. V was clipped by 2 bases and J by 6 bases; unmatched bases: 12. In DNA, the CDR3 is TGTGCCTGGAGTCCGCCCCTTGACAGGGTACATGGCTACACCTTC. The encoded protein is CAWSPPLDRVHGYTF.

The chain couples TRBV13 to TRBJ2-7, with TRBD2 identical over 10 bases. CDR1 and CDR2 from the germline V gene are PRHDT and FYEKMQ (reference sequence). The CDR3 covers 18 residues. Trimming removed 0 bases from V and 4 bases from J; junction bases left unmatched: 12. The CDR3 spells CASSLGSSGRGVSYEQYF. DNA of the CDR3: TGTGCCAGCAGCTTAGGGTCCAGCGGGAGGGGTGTTTCGTACGAGCAGTACTTC.

The chain joins TRBV7-8 to TRBJ2-1; TRBD2 agrees at 7 bases. V gave up 5 bases and J gave up 8 bases; unmatched junction bases: 3. The CDR3 sequence is 12 residues long. Germline V lookup: CDR1 SGHVS, CDR2 FQNEAQ. The chain's CDR3 is CASSVSGYEQFF. CDR3 in DNA: TGTGCCAGCAGCGTTAGCGGGTATGAGCAGTTCTTC.

V gene TRBV4-1 combines with J gene TRBJ1-4, with TRBD1 identical over 8 bases. The V segment lost 5 bases and the J segment 4 bases; nucleotides outside the gene matches: 6. The germline gives CDR1 MGHRA, CDR2 YSYEKL. There are 15 residues in the CDR3. The CDR3 DNA is TGCGCCAGCAGCTCCCGACAGGGGATTAATGAAAAACTGTTTTTT. This codes for CASSSRQGINEKLFF.